This T cell receptor (beta chain) came from a study of CXCR3-negative and CXCR3-positive naive CD8 T cells. Findings and caveats of the study: Naive subsets had comparable surface CD5, so TRB CDR3 properties gauged TCR strength. Both naive subsets had comparably high diversity; memory CD8+ cells much lower.

In preparing the TRB cDNA libraries, 5' RACE with UMI labels was used. After re-calling the 5' RACE reads, TCRdb lists one entry per CDR3 protein, DNA absent. The sample data list around 47,000 distinct CDR3 sequences. Germline V CDR1 and CDR2: MDHEN, SYDVKM. CDR3 length equals 19 residues. In regard to this clonotype: No antigen is known for it.

Sequencing was done on a sample of memory CD8+ T cells from blood. The receptor's source is a human donor in good health. Some clones in this sample may be carry-over from other donors' samples. The rearrangement uses TRBV28 and TRBJ1-6. CDR3 protein: CASSSSRGRQSSYNSPLHF.